Sequencing of this T cell receptor (beta chain) was carried out in a study of blood T cell repertoires in COVID-19. Study context: Specimens from acute and convalescent COVID-19 originated in the United States, Italy and Spain. T cells, B-cell-depleted T cells, or PBMCs supplied cDNA or gDNA.

As originally analysed: Nucleated cell counts were estimated from reference gene primer amplification. TCRdb keeps only in-frame clones here, not all; method: immunoSEQ multiplex PCR. For V, J and clone size, that table is used; D and trimming come from the DNA. The repertoire holds approximately 300,000 clones, with 90% as singletons. A Seattle source enrolled patients during active infection and followed them longitudinally. The sequenced material came from peripheral blood. The receptor was isolated from a woman aged 30 to 39 with COVID-19, enrolled during active disease.

The CDR3 sequence: CASSLGSLQGARKYEQYF. Written as DNA, the CDR3 is TGTGCCAGCAGCCTCGGGTCTTTACAGGGGGCGAGAAAGTACGAGCAGTACTTC. The chain is built from TRBV3-1 (or the pseudogene TRBV3-2) and TRBJ2-7, with 9 bases that match TRBD1. In germline, CDR1 is LGHDT, CDR2 YNNKEL (reference sequence). This CDR3 comprises 18 residues. The V gene end was trimmed by 4 bases and the J gene end by 4 bases; junction bases not matched to a gene: 17.